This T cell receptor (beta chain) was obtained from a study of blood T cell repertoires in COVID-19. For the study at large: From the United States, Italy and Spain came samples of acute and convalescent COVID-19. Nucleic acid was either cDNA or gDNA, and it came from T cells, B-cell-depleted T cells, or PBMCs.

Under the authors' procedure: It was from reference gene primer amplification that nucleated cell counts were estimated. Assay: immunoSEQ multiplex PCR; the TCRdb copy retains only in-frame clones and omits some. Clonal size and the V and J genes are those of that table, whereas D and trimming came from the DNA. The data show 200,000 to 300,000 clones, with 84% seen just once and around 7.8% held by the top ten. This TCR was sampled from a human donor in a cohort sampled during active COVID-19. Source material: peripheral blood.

The CDR3 DNA sequence: TGTGCCAGCAGCCGAACTCTGGCAGGGGTGCGGCAGCCCCAGCATTTT. Protein: CASSRTLAGVRQPQHF. J is TRBJ1-5 and V is TRBV3-1 (or the pseudogene TRBV3-2); tentative D call: TRBD1 (6 bases). This CDR3 is built from 16 residues. V lost 4 bases and J 7 bases, leaving 20 bases between the germline ends. Germline V gene sequence: CDR1 LGHDT, CDR2 YNNKEL (reference sequence).